The source of this TCR beta chain is a study of cytomegalovirus exposure and HLA in healthy donors. Researchers ran the PCR with 60 Vbeta and 13 Jbeta primers. Data came from immunoSEQ multiplex PCR; TCRdb stores just in-frame clones and leaves some out. The sample holds about 130,000 clones, about 66% seen once. The specimen was PBMCs. This TCR came from a man aged 25-40 years in good health and CMV-seropositive.

This CDR3 is CASSSLLAGGPAGANVLTF. CDR3 nucleotides: TGTGCCAGCAGTTCACTACTAGCGGGAGGGCCGGCTGGGGCCAACGTCCTGACTTTC. The chain recombines TRBV28 with TRBJ2-6; 13 nucleotides agree with TRBD2. CDR3 length: 19 amino acids. V gave up 4 bases and J gave up 2 bases; unmatched junction bases: 8. The germline CDR1 and CDR2 sequences are MDHEN and SYDVKM.